These 30 T cell receptor beta chains were all obtained from the same sample, sequenced in a study of blood T cells in healthy people across ages. A second PCR, run for about 6 to 11 cycles, used a sample-barcoded 5' primer plus a J-beta primer mix. TCRdb reprocessed the 5' RACE reads via MiXCR and lists one record per CDR3 protein. Here the sample spans 1.5 million to 2 million distinct CDR3 sequences, about 30% being singletons. The sequenced sample consisted of blood. The receptors derive from a woman younger than 45 in good health.

This clonotype was observed a handful of times. The CDR3 region has the DNA TGTGCCAGCAGTGACAGAGGGGGCAATGGGGAGCTGTTTTTT. This codes for CASSDRGGNGELFF. The V gene is TRBV6-1, the J gene TRBJ2-2; 7 positions match TRBD1. The CDR3 length is 14 residues. V trimming: 3 bases; J trimming: 8 bases; junction bases outside the gene matches: 6. The germline CDR1 and CDR2 sequences are MNHNS and SASEGT.

This clonotype has only a few counts. The chain has TRBV6-5 and TRBJ1-2, with 7 bases that match TRBD1. J lost 4 bases, V lost 5 bases, and 4 bases had no gene match. Germline CDR1 reads MNHEY; CDR2 reads SVGAGI. This CDR3 contains 13 residues. The CDR3 nucleotides are TGTGCCAGCAGTGCGGGACAGCCCTATGGCTACACCTTC. Translating gives CASSAGQPYGYTF.

This clonotype was seen a few times. This chain joins TRBV9 and TRBJ2-3; TRBD2 agrees at 10 bases. CDR3 length: 16 residues. With 2 bases clipped from V and 6 bases from J, the junction kept 9 bases outside the gene matches. Per the germline V gene, CDR1 is SGDLS and CDR2 is YYNGEE. The CDR3 spells CASSVVSGGALDTQYF. CDR3 DNA sequence: TGTGCCAGCAGCGTTGTAAGCGGGGGGGCCTTGGATACGCAGTATTTT.

This clonotype was detected ten times or more. The chain has TRBV13 and TRBJ2-5; D possibly corresponds to TRBD2 (6 bases). Germline assignment: CDR1 PRHDT and CDR2 FYEKMQ (reference sequence). The CDR3 covers 14 residues. Between the trimmed V and J ends, which lost 7 bases and 1 base, there was a span of 13 bases. The CDR3 loop is CASTKGGSQETQYF. The CDR3 DNA sequence: TGTGCCAGCACGAAGGGAGGATCCCAAGAGACCCAGTACTTC.

About this clonotype itself: Since a much larger clone is just one base distant, this may be a read error. The CDR3 bases are TGTGCCGGCAGCCCATTAGCCTCCTACGAGCAGTACTTC. Translating it yields CAGSPLASYEQYF. The chain recombines TRBV3-1 with TRBJ2-7; no clear D gene. CDR1 is LGHDT, CDR2 YNNKEL, per germline (reference sequence). CDR3 length: 13 amino acids.

This clonotype was seen more than once but under ten times. The genes are TRBV6-1 and TRBJ1-6, with unresolved D. Germline lookup yields CDR1 MNHNS and CDR2 SASEGT. The ends were cut back, 8 bases at V and 10 bases at J, with 15 bases in the middle. The CDR3 consists of 13 residues. The CDR3 bases are TGTGCCAGCCAAGGGAGTTCGGGGTCACCCCTCCACTTT. Translation: CASQGSSGSPLHF.

The V gene is TRBV7-3, the J gene TRBJ1-2, with D hard to call. Between the trimmed V and J ends, which lost 0 bases and 2 bases, there was a span of 22 bases. The CDR3 has 19 amino acids. Germline V lookup: CDR1 SGHTA, CDR2 FQGTGA. DNA of the CDR3: TGTGCCAGCAGCTTAACGACGATATTTACCCTCAAACCAAACTATGGCTACACCTTC. It codes for CASSLTTIFTLKPNYGYTF.

Comment on this clonotype: One junction end does not reproduce the germline sequence, and a read error may be involved. J is TRBJ1-2 and V is TRBV5-1, with TRBD1 as a possible D gene (5 bases). The CDR3 runs 15 residues. Looked up from germline, CDR1 is SGHRS and CDR2 is YFSETQ. CDR3 nucleotide sequence: TGCGCCAGCAGCTTGTTCCGGGGGGTAGACTATGACTACACCTTC. This codes for CASSLFRGVDYDYTF.

This clonotype was recorded a few times. One end of the junction varies from germline; a read error may be responsible. The chain joins TRBV12-3 or TRBV12-4 to TRBJ2-5, with TRBD1 identical over 7 bases. The CDR3 consists of 14 residues. CDR3 sequence (DNA): TGTGCCAGCAATCCACAGGGGCCCCAAGAGGCCCAGTACTTC. It is translated as CASNPQGPQEAQYF.

In the case of this clonotype: A much larger clone differs by one base, so this may be a read error. This chain uses TRBV2 with TRBJ2-4; possibly TRBD2 for D (6 bases). Matching the DNA end better, TRBJ2-5 makes the J call doubtful. The CDR3 runs 12 residues. From germline, CDR1 is SNHLY and CDR2 FYNNEI. The CDR3 DNA reads as TGTGCCAACGCGACTAGCCAAGAGACCCAGTACTTC. Translation gives CANATSQETQYF.

A remark on this clonotype: A read error is possible here, since a much larger clone lies one base away. This chain uses TRBV18 with TRBJ2-5, with TRBD2 as a possible D gene (5 bases). Germline CDR1 is KGHSH and CDR2 is LQKENI. Trimming cost V 6 bases and J 11 bases, with 25 bases left between them. CDR3 size: 15 residues. The CDR3 DNA sequence: TGTGCCAGCTCCCCCTACACGGGAAAGAGTAGTGGGCAGTACTTC. It is translated as CASSPYTGKSSGQYF.

This chain connects TRBV5-1 to TRBJ1-6, with 7 bases that match TRBD1. The CDR3 has 14 residues. The V and J ends lost 5 bases and 5 bases, in that order; junction bases with no gene match: 4. The germline CDR1 and CDR2 sequences are SGHRS and YFSETQ. The CDR3 sequence: CASRGTENNSPLHF. The CDR3 DNA reads TGCGCCAGCAGGGGGACAGAGAATAATTCACCCCTCCACTTT.

Concerning this clonotype itself: This may stem from a read error, because a much larger clone lies one nucleotide away. CDR3 loop: CSTEGAGLDEQYF. Here the CDR3 DNA reads TGCAGCACCGAGGGAGCTGGCTTGGATGAGCAGTACTTC. V is TRBV29-1 and J is TRBJ2-7; possibly TRBD2 for D (5 bases). Between the trimmed V and J ends, which lost 8 bases and 7 bases, there was a span of 21 bases. Germline CDR1 and CDR2: SQVTM and ANQGSEA. The CDR3 is 13 amino acids.

A word on this clonotype: A much larger clone sits a single nucleotide away, making a read error possible. CDR3 sequence (DNA): TGTGCCAGCAGTTACTCGATGAATGGAGGGGCCCTCTATGGCTACACCTTC. This translates into CASSYSMNGGALYGYTF. The chain joins TRBV6-6 to TRBJ1-2; D is perhaps TRBD1 (5 bases). The germline V gene encodes CDR1 MNHNY and CDR2 SVGAGI (reference sequence). The CDR3 covers 17 residues. Deletions cut 0 bases from V and 4 bases from J, with 18 bases between.

The CDR3 sequence is CAWSVHLGTDTQYF. CDR3 DNA: TGTGCCTGGAGTGTACACTTGGGCACAGATACGCAGTATTTT. The rearrangement uses TRBV30 and TRBJ2-3; D gene uncertain. Germline CDR1 is GTSNPN and CDR2 is SVGIG (reference sequence). Trimming removed 0 bases from V and 1 base from J, with 8 bases in between. The CDR3 is made up of 14 amino acids.

The count of this clonotype is one. The gene calls are TRBV7-6 and TRBJ1-6; 9 positions match TRBD1. The CDR3 is 22 amino acids. The junction had 20 bases not matched to a gene; V was cut back by 5 bases and J by 0 bases. The germline CDR1 and CDR2 sequences are SGHVS and FNYEAQ. CDR3 amino acids: CASSQNLKWTGELSSYNSPLHF. DNA of the CDR3: TGTGCCAGCAGCCAGAATCTTAAGTGGACAGGGGAACTGAGCTCCTATAATTCACCCCTCCACTTT. Full variable domain (missing parts from reference TRBV7-6 and TRBJ1-6): GAGVSQSPRYKVTKRGQDVALRCDPISGHVSLYWYRQALGQGPEFLTYFNYEAQQDKSGLPNDRFSAERPEGSISTLTIQRTEQRDSAMYRCASSQNLKWTGELSSYNSPLHFGNGTRLTVT.

This clonotype was counted a few times. The rearrangement joins TRBV27 to TRBJ2-1, with 7 bases fitting TRBD1. Germline V gene data show CDR1 as MNHEY and CDR2 as SMNVEV (reference sequence). J gave up 7 bases and V 7 bases, and 16 bases lay outside the gene matches. The CDR3 extends over 16 amino acids. Here the CDR3 reads CASTSISGGWENEQFF. CDR3 coding DNA: TGTGCCAGCACCTCAATCTCAGGGGGTTGGGAGAATGAGCAGTTCTTC.

This clonotype occurred a few times. The CDR3 sequence is CSATTGPRANEQYF. The CDR3, as DNA: TGCAGCGCCACTACCGGGCCCCGGGCAAATGAGCAGTACTTC. V and J are TRBV29-1 and TRBJ2-4; D is undetermined. CDR3 length equals 14 residues. Germline values: CDR1 SQVTM, CDR2 ANQGSEA. V dropped 7 bases and J dropped 13 bases, with 26 bases sitting between them. Together with reference TRBV29-1 and TRBJ2-4, the CDR3 gives the full variable domain: SAVISQKPSRDICQRGTSLTIQCQVDSQVTMMFWYRQQPGQSLTLIATANQGSEATYESGFVIDKFPISRPNLTFSTLTVSNMSPEDSSIYLCSATTGPRANEQYFGAGTRLSVL.

This clonotype was observed many times. The chain carries TRBV18 and TRBJ2-7, with 7 bases matching TRBD1. V gave up 5 bases and J gave up 2 bases; unmatched junction bases: 6. CDR3 length equals 14 residues. Germline assignment: CDR1 KGHSH and CDR2 LQKENI. The CDR3: CASSGDSAAYEQYF. The DNA of the CDR3 is TGTGCCAGCTCAGGGGACAGTGCGGCCTACGAGCAGTACTTC.

The sample holds many counts of this clonotype. The chain recombines TRBV28 with TRBJ2-7; TRBD2 is a possible D gene (6 bases). The V and J ends lost 5 bases and 0 bases respectively, with 14 bases between them. Per the germline V gene, CDR1 is MDHEN and CDR2 is SYDVKM. The CDR3 is 15 residues long. The CDR3 nucleotides read TGTGCCAGCAGTCCACGACTAGGGAGCTCCTACGAGCAGTACTTC. This encodes CASSPRLGSSYEQYF.

The genes are TRBV6-5 and TRBJ2-3; 11 nucleotides align to TRBD2. Germline assignment: CDR1 MNHEY and CDR2 SVGAGI. This CDR3 has 15 residues. Trimming cost V 6 bases and J 11 bases; bases outside gene matches: 13. CDR3: CASRKASGGTGWQYF. CDR3 coding DNA: TGTGCCAGCAGGAAAGCTAGCGGGGGGACAGGTTGGCAGTATTTT.

In its sample, this clonotype was seen a few times. The J gene is TRBJ2-1, the V gene TRBV10-3; D could derive from TRBD1 or TRBD2 (5 bases each). Germline loops: CDR1 ENHRY, CDR2 SYGVKD. The CDR3 loop spans 15 amino acids. Trimming removed 2 bases at V and 8 bases at J, with 16 bases between. CDR3: CAISERVVGTDEQFF. The CDR3 region has the DNA TGTGCCATCAGTGAGAGGGTAGTGGGGACGGATGAGCAGTTCTTC.

Points on this clonotype: Since a much larger clone is just one base distant, this may be a read error. CDR3 sequence: CTSSQIYEQYF. The CDR3 nucleotides are TGTACCAGCAGTCAGATCTACGAGCAGTACTTC. The chain uses TRBV28 and TRBJ2-4; no reliable D call. The J call may not be correct, given that the DNA end is closer to TRBJ2-7. Germline V gene sequence: CDR1 MDHEN, CDR2 SYDVKM. The CDR3 has 11 amino acids.

The DNA for the CDR3 is TGCAGTGCTAGAGGCGCGGGACAGGGTTTCGATACGCAGTATTTT. Residues: CSARGAGQGFDTQYF. V is TRBV20-1 and J is TRBJ2-3, with 9 nucleotides matching TRBD1. Trimming at V came to 1 base and at J to 6 bases, leaving 8 bases not matched to a gene. This CDR3 has 15 residues. Germline CDR1 reads DFQATT; CDR2 reads SNEGSKA (reference sequence).

This chain links TRBV11-1 with TRBJ2-3; D may correspond to TRBD1 or TRBD2 (6 bases each). The V end was cut by 10 bases, the J end by 6 bases, with 17 bases between. The CDR3 runs 13 residues. Per the germline V gene, CDR1 is SGHAT and CDR2 is FQDESV (reference sequence). The CDR3 DNA reads as TGTGCCACCCGGGGGCAGACGCGGGATACGCAGTATTTT. This sequence encodes CATRGQTRDTQYF.

The chain carries TRBV6-2 or TRBV6-3 and TRBJ2-5; D gene ambiguous. The CDR3 is made up of 14 amino acids. The germline CDR1 and CDR2 sequences are MNHEY and SVGEGT. Trimming left V 6 bases short and J 3 bases short, with 14 bases between. The CDR3 DNA reads TGTGCCAGCAGGAGGTCGAGTCAAGAAGAGACCCAGTACTTC. Translating it yields CASRRSSQEETQYF.

The genes are TRBV12-3 or TRBV12-4 and TRBJ2-3; D uncertain. CDR3 length equals 15 residues. Between the trimmed V and J ends, which lost 7 bases and 4 bases, there was a span of 18 bases. The chain's CDR3 is CASTPPDGNADTQYF. The CDR3 nucleotides are TGTGCCAGCACTCCCCCGGATGGAAACGCAGATACGCAGTATTTT.

The rearrangement uses TRBV7-2 and TRBJ1-1; D remains unclear. Germline CDR1 and CDR2: SGHTA and FQGNSA. V shed 1 base and J shed 0 bases, with 9 bases lying between them. This CDR3 spans 15 amino acids. Written as DNA, the CDR3 is TGTGCCAGCAGCTTAGGCCGGCGGTTGAACACTGAAGCTTTCTTT. Its protein product is CASSLGRRLNTEAFF.

The chain joins TRBV14 to TRBJ2-1; 9 nucleotides agree with TRBD2. Germline V CDR1 and CDR2: SGHDN, FVKESK. Trimming cost V 7 bases and J 8 bases; bases outside gene matches: 15. The CDR3 contains 16 residues. The CDR3 DNA follows: TGTGCCAGCACCTCAACGCGTCTAGCGGGGAGGGATGAGCAGTTCTTC. Its protein product is CASTSTRLAGRDEQFF.

V and J are TRBV6-5 and TRBJ2-2; TRBD2 aligns across 9 bases. The germline gives CDR1 MNHEY, CDR2 SVGAGI. Losses at the gene ends were 8 bases for V and 5 bases for J; bases not matched to a gene: 12. CDR3 size: 16 residues. The CDR3 region is CASPGGSGGGTGELFF. CDR3 coding DNA: TGTGCCAGCCCTGGGGGTAGCGGGGGTGGAACCGGGGAGCTGTTTTTT.